This T cell receptor (beta chain) is drawn from a study of blood T cell repertoires in COVID-19. Trimming took off 3 bases at V and 0 bases at J, with 15 bases between the two ends. The CDR3 covers 17 residues. Germline assignment: CDR1 MDHEN and CDR2 SYDVKM. Libraries were prepared by immunoSEQ multiplex PCR; TCRdb keeps only in-frame clonotypes and omits some of them. Found here are about 220,000 clones, about four fifths of them singletons; the top ten hold 1.3%. The clonotype was recovered from a woman aged 40 to 55 with acute COVID-19. Sequenced sample: PBMCs or T cells enriched from blood (not recorded which). The chain uses TRBV28 and TRBJ1-3; D is undetermined. The CDR3: CASSFTPDTTSGNTIYF. DNA for the CDR3: TGTGCCAGCAGTTTTACCCCAGACACAACCTCTGGAAACACCATATATTTT.